These 4 T cell receptor beta chains originate from one sample sequenced in a study of beta chain features in type 1 diabetes. Antigen specificity for these receptors is unknown. Findings and limits, study-wide: Shorter TCRB CDR3s, moderately but significantly so, marked every one of the four CD4+ subsets in Type 1 diabetes patients.

As every portion of the isolated RNA was reverse transcribed, the sequencing read expressed TCRB transcripts. TCRdb's table, derived via immunoSEQ multiplex PCR, lists solely in-frame clones and lacks some. The repertoire holds around 650,000 clones, around 11% seen once, with roughly 0.12% in the top ten. Source material: naive CD4+ T cells from blood. The origin of the receptors is a man aged 25 to 45 with type 1 diabetes.

Comments on this clone: Other DNA sequences in this specimen translate into the identical CDR3. This chain uses TRBV20-1 with TRBJ2-3; D is uncertain. The germline V gene encodes CDR1 DFQATT and CDR2 SNEGSKA (reference sequence). This CDR3 has 10 residues. Trimming left V 5 bases short and J 6 bases short, with 6 bases between. This chain's CDR3 is CSARVDTQYF. The DNA of the CDR3 is TGCAGTGCTCGGGTGGATACGCAGTATTTT.

The chain uses TRBV9 and TRBJ1-4; 7 bases fit TRBD1. V lost 4 bases and J lost 6; bases outside the gene matches: 6. Germline V CDR1 and CDR2: SGDLS, YYNGEE. The CDR3 extends over 14 amino acids. CDR3 coding DNA: TGTGCCAGCAGCCCGGGACAGATTCATGAAAAACTGTTTTTT. Amino acid sequence: CASSPGQIHEKLFF.

The V gene is TRBV27, the J gene TRBJ2-7, with TRBD2 as a possible D gene (7 bases). The CDR3 spans 14 residues. Germline values: CDR1 MNHEY, CDR2 SMNVEV (reference sequence). Trimming shortened V by 7 bases and J by 3 bases, and 16 bases separated the two germline ends. CDR3: CASKRAGHGYEQYF. DNA for the CDR3: TGTGCCAGCAAACGAGCGGGACACGGCTACGAGCAGTACTTC.

The gene calls are TRBV5-1 and TRBJ2-3, with 10 positions matching TRBD1. This CDR3 spans 14 amino acids. Germline values: CDR1 SGHRS, CDR2 YFSETQ. The J segment lost 7 bases and the V segment lost 3 bases, leaving 5 bases of the junction unmatched. The CDR3 bases are TGCGCCAGCAGCTCGGGGGACAGGGGATATACGCAGTATTTT. Its protein is CASSSGDRGYTQYF.